This T cell receptor (beta chain) was profiled in a study of cytomegalovirus exposure and HLA in healthy donors. Study details: Early released data comprised about 84 million unique TCRs from HLA-typed donors. Points from the study as a whole: A few of the chains that were CMV-associated were confirmed in vitro to be specific for CMV antigens. Reports showed the classifier diagnosing cytomegalovirus status with high specificity and sensitivity.

Deletions cut 2 bases from V and 3 bases from J, with 11 bases between. Germline V CDR1 and CDR2: LNHDA, SQIVND (reference sequence). CDR3 size: 14 residues. This clone has more than one count but fewer than ten. The antigen is not known. The PCR ran on 60 Vbeta and 13 Jbeta primers. Using immunoSEQ multiplex PCR, the repertoire was profiled, and TCRdb retains in-frame clones only, with some absent. The sample lists about 110,000 clones, more than 65% occurring once. This receptor was taken from a man aged 35 to 55 in good health and CMV-seropositive. The chain is built from TRBV19 and TRBJ2-7, with D unresolved. Sample: PBMCs. CDR3 nucleotide sequence: TGTGCCAGTAGTATATCAGGCGAAAGCTACGAGCAGTACTTC. This gives the protein CASSISGESYEQYF.